Presented here are 2 T cell receptor beta chains from one specimen sequenced in a study of cytomegalovirus exposure and HLA in healthy donors. The study ran its PCR with 60 Vbeta and 13 Jbeta primers. The repertoire was sequenced with immunoSEQ multiplex PCR; TCRdb's copy has only in-frame clones and lacks some. The data hold 150,000 to 200,000 clones, with around 77% observed a single time. Sequenced material: PBMCs. These TCRs come from a woman aged 25 to 39 in good health and CMV-seronegative.

The chain links TRBV5-5 to TRBJ2-7; a weak D match, TRBD2 (5 bases). The CDR3 is made up of 13 amino acids. Trimming pared 3 bases from V and 2 bases from J, leaving 9 bases between. From germline, CDR1 is SGHKS and CDR2 YYEKEE (reference sequence). This chain's CDR3 is CASSWEYAYEQYF. The CDR3 region has the DNA TGTGCCAGCAGCTGGGAGTACGCCTACGAGCAGTACTTC.

This clone was counted once. The chain couples TRBV15 to TRBJ1-2, with a tentative D call TRBD1 (5 bases). V lost 1 base and J 5 bases, leaving 14 bases between the germline ends. CDR1 is LNHNV, CDR2 YYDKDF, per germline (reference sequence). The CDR3 is 15 residues long. CDR3 loop: CATSRGGEGSYGYTF. CDR3 DNA sequence: TGTGCCACCAGCAGAGGAGGGGAGGGCTCTTATGGCTACACCTTC.